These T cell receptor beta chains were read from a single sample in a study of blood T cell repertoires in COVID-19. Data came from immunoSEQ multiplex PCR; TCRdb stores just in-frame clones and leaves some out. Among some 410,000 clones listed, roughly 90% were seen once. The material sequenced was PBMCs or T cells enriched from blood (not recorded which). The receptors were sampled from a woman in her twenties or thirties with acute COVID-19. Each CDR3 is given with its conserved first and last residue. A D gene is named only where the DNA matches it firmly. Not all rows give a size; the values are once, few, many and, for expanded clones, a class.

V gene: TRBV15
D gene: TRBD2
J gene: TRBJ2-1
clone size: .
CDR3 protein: CATSRGSSGGEGEQFF
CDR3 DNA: TGTGCCACCAGCAGAGGATCTAGCGGGGGGGAAGGGGAGCAGTTCTTC

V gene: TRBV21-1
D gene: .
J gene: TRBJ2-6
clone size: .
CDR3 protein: CATPDRALDAGANVLTF
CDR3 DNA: TGTGCCACCCCGGACAGGGCCCTGGATGCTGGGGCCAACGTCCTGACTTTC

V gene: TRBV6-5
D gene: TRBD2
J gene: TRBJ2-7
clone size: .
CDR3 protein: CASSRGLSYEQYF
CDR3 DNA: TGTGCCAGCAGTCGGGGACTATCCTACGAGCAGTACTTC

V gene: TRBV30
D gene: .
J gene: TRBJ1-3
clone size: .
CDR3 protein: CASMARASGKSGNTIYF
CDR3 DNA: TGTGCCTCGATGGCCAGGGCGTCCGGAAAGTCTGGAAACACCATATATTTT

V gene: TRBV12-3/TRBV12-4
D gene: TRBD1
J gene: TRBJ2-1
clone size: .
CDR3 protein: CASRRQGPNEQFF
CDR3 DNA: TGTGCCAGCAGACGACAGGGCCCCAATGAGCAGTTCTTC

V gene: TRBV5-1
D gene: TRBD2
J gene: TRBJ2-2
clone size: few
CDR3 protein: CASSLRLSGAQTGELFF
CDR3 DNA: TGCGCCAGCAGCTTGCGGTTAAGCGGGGCTCAAACCGGGGAGCTGTTTTTT

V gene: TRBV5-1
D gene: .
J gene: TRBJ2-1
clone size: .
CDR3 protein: CASSSRTDSYNEQFF
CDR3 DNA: TGCGCCAGCAGCTCGCGGACAGACTCCTACAATGAGCAGTTCTTC

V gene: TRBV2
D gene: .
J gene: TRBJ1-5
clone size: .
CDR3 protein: CASGRESNQPQHF
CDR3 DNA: TGTGCCAGCGGGCGGGAAAGCAATCAGCCCCAGCATTTT

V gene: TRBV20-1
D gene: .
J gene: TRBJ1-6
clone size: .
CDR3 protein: CSASTGSSPLHF
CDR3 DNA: TGCAGTGCTAGTACAGGGAGTTCACCCCTCCACTTT

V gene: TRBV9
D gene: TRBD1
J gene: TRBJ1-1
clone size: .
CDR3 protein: CASSQGTGANTEAFF
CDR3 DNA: TGTGCCAGCAGCCAAGGGACAGGGGCGAACACTGAAGCTTTCTTT

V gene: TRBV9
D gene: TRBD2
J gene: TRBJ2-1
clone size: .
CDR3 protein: CASSARGPGLAGYNEQFF
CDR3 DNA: TGTGCCAGCAGCGCTAGGGGACCGGGACTAGCGGGGTACAATGAGCAGTTCTTC

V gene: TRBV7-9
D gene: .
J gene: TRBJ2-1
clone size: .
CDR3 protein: CASSLAPNNEQFF
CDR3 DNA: TGTGCCAGCAGCTTAGCCCCTAACAATGAGCAGTTCTTC

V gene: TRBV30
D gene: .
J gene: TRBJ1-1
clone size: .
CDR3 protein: CAWRTPGTNTEAFF
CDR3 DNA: TGTGCCTGGAGGACTCCGGGAACGAACACTGAAGCTTTCTTT

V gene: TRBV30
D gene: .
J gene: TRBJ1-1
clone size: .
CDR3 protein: CAWRAGIVLSRTGRGIAFF
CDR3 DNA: TGTGCCTGGAGAGCAGGGATCGTTCTGTCCCGAACTGGACGGGGGATAGCTTTCTTT

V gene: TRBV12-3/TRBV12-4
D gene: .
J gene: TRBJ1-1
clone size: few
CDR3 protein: CASSYGEGEAFF
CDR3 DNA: TGTGCCAGCAGTTATGGGGAGGGTGAAGCTTTCTTT

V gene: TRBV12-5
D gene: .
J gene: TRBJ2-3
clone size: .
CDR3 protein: CASGSTRDTQYF
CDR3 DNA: TGTGCTAGTGGTTCCACCAGAGATACGCAGTATTTT

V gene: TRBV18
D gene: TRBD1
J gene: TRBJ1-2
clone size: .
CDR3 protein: CASSPQGQGYGYTF
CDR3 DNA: TGTGCCAGCTCACCACAGGGACAGGGGTATGGCTACACCTTC

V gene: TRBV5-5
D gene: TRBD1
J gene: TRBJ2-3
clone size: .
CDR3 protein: CASSLARGGRTDTQYF
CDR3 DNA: TGTGCCAGCAGCTTGGCACGAGGGGGCCGCACAGATACGCAGTATTTT

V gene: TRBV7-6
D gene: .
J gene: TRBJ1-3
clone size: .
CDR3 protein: CASSPLVGGSSGNTIYF
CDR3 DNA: TGTGCCAGCAGCCCCCTGGTGGGGGGTAGCTCTGGAAACACCATATATTTT

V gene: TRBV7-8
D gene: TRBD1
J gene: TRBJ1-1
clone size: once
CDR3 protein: CASSHDRGWATEAFF
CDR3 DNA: TGTGCCAGCAGCCATGACAGGGGGTGGGCCACTGAAGCTTTCTTT

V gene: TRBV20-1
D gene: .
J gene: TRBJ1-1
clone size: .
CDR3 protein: CSASGSTKEAFF
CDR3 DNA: TGCAGTGCTAGTGGATCCACTAAAGAAGCTTTCTTT

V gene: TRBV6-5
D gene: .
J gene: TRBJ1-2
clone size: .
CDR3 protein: CASSYNPGAGYGYTF
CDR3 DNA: TGTGCCAGCAGTTACAACCCAGGGGCTGGCTATGGCTACACCTTC

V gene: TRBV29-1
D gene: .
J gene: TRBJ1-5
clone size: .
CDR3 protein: CSVEEQGSNQPQHF
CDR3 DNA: TGCAGCGTTGAAGAACAGGGAAGCAATCAGCCCCAGCATTTT

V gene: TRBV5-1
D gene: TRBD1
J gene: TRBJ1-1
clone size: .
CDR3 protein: CASSLTGQGRSNTEAFF
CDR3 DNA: TGCGCCAGCAGCTTAACGGGACAGGGTAGGTCGAACACTGAAGCTTTCTTT

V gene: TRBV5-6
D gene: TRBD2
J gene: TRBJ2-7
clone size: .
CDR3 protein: CASSLLAGAVGEQYF
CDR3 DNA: TGTGCCAGCAGCCTCCTAGCGGGGGCCGTCGGGGAGCAGTACTTC

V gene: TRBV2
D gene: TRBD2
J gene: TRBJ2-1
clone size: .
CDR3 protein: CPSSGGVGGNEQFF
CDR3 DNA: TGTCCCAGCAGCGGGGGGGTAGGGGGCAATGAGCAGTTCTTC

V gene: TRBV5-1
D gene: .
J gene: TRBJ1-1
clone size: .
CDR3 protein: CASSFFGQIGMNTEAFF
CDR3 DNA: TGCGCCAGCAGTTTCTTCGGACAGATCGGAATGAACACTGAAGCTTTCTTT

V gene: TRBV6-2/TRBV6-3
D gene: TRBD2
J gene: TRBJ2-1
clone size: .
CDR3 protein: CASSYSSLRGGRFTYEQFF
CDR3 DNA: TGTGCCAGCAGTTACTCGTCCTTGCGGGGGGGCCGTTTCACTTATGAGCAGTTCTTC

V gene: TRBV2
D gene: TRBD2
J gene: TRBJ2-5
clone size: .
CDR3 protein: CASRDGTSGGMWQETQYF
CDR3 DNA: TGTGCCAGCAGGGACGGGACTAGCGGGGGAATGTGGCAAGAGACCCAGTACTTC

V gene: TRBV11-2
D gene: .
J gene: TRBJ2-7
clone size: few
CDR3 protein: CASSLVRTGRAYEQYF
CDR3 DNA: TGTGCCAGCAGCTTAGTCAGAACAGGGAGGGCCTACGAGCAGTACTTC

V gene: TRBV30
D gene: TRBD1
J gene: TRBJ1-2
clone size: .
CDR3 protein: CAWSGDRVYGYTF
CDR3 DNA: TGTGCCTGGAGTGGGGACAGGGTCTATGGCTACACCTTC

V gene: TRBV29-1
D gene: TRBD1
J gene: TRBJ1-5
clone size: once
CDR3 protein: CSVEGQGGSHHF
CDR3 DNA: TGCAGCGTTGAGGGACAGGGCGGTTCCCATCATTTT

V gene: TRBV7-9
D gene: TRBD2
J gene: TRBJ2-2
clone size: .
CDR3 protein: CASSYPSGGATGELFF
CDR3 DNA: TGTGCCAGCAGCTACCCTAGCGGGGGGGCGACCGGGGAGCTGTTTTTT

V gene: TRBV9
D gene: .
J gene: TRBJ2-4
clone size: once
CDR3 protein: CASSRRSGGDIQYF
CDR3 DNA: TGTGCCAGCAGCAGAAGGAGTGGAGGGGACATTCAGTACTTC

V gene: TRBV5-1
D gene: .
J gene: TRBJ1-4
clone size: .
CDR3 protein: CASSLVEGYNEKLFF
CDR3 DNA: TGCGCCAGCAGCTTGGTGGAGGGTTATAATGAAAAACTGTTTTTT

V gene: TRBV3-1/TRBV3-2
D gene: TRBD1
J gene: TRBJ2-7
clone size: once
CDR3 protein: CASSQPGGEQYF
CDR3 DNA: TGTGCCAGCAGTCAACCAGGGGGTGAGCAGTACTTC

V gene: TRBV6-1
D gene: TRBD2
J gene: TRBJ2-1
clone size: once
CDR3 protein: CASSEAGGSSYNEQFF
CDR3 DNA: TGTGCCAGCAGTGAAGCGGGGGGGAGCTCCTACAATGAGCAGTTCTTC

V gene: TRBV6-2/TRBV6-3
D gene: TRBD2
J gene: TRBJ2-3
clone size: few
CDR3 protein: CASSTLTSGHTDTQYF
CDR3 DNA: TGTGCCAGCAGTACCCTGACTAGCGGTCACACAGATACGCAGTATTTT